The clone carrying this T cell receptor beta chain was counted many times. Its antigen is as yet unknown. The data belong to a study of T cells in Graves' hyperthyroidism and ophthalmopathy. Overall study results and limits: A model built on 13 V-J features separated ophthalmopathy from stable hyperthyroidism.

The CDR3 length is 15 residues. CDR1 is LNHDA and CDR2 is SQIVND in the germline V gene (reference sequence). The V segment lost 5 bases and the J segment 4 bases; nucleotides outside the gene matches: 10. RNA transcripts yielded amplified TCR beta CDR3 regions. The study used the HTBI primer set for a first-round RT-PCR of the TCR CDR3. TCRdb ran MiXCR on the multiplex PCR reads and lists one entry per CDR3 protein. The data contain under 800,000 distinct CDR3 sequences, 14% of them singletons. Source material: blood. V and J are TRBV19 and TRBJ2-7, with 8 nucleotides matching TRBD1. The TCR originated in a young woman with Graves' hyperthyroidism. The CDR3 sequence: CASSVQFRQGYEQYF. The DNA for the CDR3 is TGTGCCAGTAGTGTCCAGTTTCGACAGGGGTACGAGCAGTACTTC.